This is a list of T cell receptor beta chains from one sample in a study of blood T cells in healthy people across ages. TCRdb independently ran MiXCR on the 5' RACE reads; one entry per CDR3 protein. This sample has about 640,000 distinct CDR3 sequences, with around 54% found just once. Sample: blood. These receptors were obtained from a man between 60 and 75 years old in good health. Both conserved end residues are part of each CDR3. Fields, in order: D gene, clone size, V gene, J gene, CDR3 DNA, CDR3 protein. The D gene is left open where the match is weak. Not every row has a clone size; where given, it reads once, few, many or a size class.

D: .
size: .
V: TRBV5-1
J: TRBJ2-3
DNA: TGCGCCAGCAGCCCCGAGGGTGGCGGCAGCACAGATACGCAGTATTTT
CDR3: CASSPEGGGSTDTQYF

D: .
size: .
V: TRBV5-6
J: TRBJ2-5
DNA: TGTGCCAGCCTCCCGGGGGTCGGGGAGACCCAGTACTTC
CDR3: CASLPGVGETQYF

D: .
size: .
V: TRBV7-2
J: TRBJ1-2
DNA: TGTGCCAGCAGCACGGGAGGATACTATGGCTACACCTTC
CDR3: CASSTGGYYGYTF

D: TRBD2
size: .
V: TRBV29-1
J: TRBJ2-5
DNA: TGCAGCTTCGGACGAGCGGGGGAAGAGACCCAGTACTTC
CDR3: CSFGRAGEETQYF

D: .
size: .
V: TRBV6-5
J: TRBJ2-5
DNA: TGTGCCAGCAGTTACTCCTCGGGGTTACAAGAGACCCAGTACTTC
CDR3: CASSYSSGLQETQYF

D: TRBD2
size: .
V: TRBV20-1
J: TRBJ2-7
DNA: TGCAGTGCTAGAGGGGCTAGCGGGGATTACGAGCAGTACTTC
CDR3: CSARGASGDYEQYF

D: .
size: .
V: TRBV20-1
J: TRBJ2-1
DNA: TGCAGTGTTCTCATGGGGGCTTGGGAGCAGTTCTTC
CDR3: CSVLMGAWEQFF

D: .
size: .
V: TRBV5-1
J: TRBJ2-1
DNA: TGCGCCAGCATACCTGGGGGGAGTTACAATGAGCAGTTCTTC
CDR3: CASIPGGSYNEQFF

D: TRBD2
size: once
V: TRBV27
J: TRBJ2-5
DNA: TGTGCCAGCAGTTTATACTACGGGACTAGCGGGGCTCAAGAGACCCAGTACTTC
CDR3: CASSLYYGTSGAQETQYF

D: TRBD2
size: few
V: TRBV29-1
J: TRBJ2-5
DNA: TGCAGCGTTGACGCGGGGGGGCCGAAGACCCAGTACTTC
CDR3: CSVDAGGPKTQYF

D: .
size: .
V: TRBV5-6
J: TRBJ2-5
DNA: TGTGCCAGCAGCACTCAGGGGTTTGAGGAGACCCAGTACTTC
CDR3: CASSTQGFEETQYF

D: TRBD2
size: once
V: TRBV6-2/TRBV6-3
J: TRBJ2-2
DNA: TGTGCCAGCAGTGACGGGGGGAAGAACACCGGGGAGCTGTTTTTT
CDR3: CASSDGGKNTGELFF

D: .
size: .
V: TRBV11-2
J: TRBJ1-6
DNA: TGTGCCAGCAGCTATAGGGTCCGGTCCAATTCACCCCTCCACTTT
CDR3: CASSYRVRSNSPLHF

D: .
size: .
V: TRBV12-3/TRBV12-4
J: TRBJ1-4
DNA: TGTGCCAGCAGTTTAGTGGATGAAAAACTGTTTTTT
CDR3: CASSLVDEKLFF

D: .
size: .
V: TRBV28
J: TRBJ2-5
DNA: TGTGCCAGCAGTTTGGACGGGGCCCATCAAGAGACCCAGTACTTC
CDR3: CASSLDGAHQETQYF

D: .
size: many
V: TRBV5-1
J: TRBJ1-1
DNA: TGTGCCAGCAGCTTAGGGGTGAACACTGAAGCTTTCTTT
CDR3: CASSLGVNTEAFF

D: .
size: .
V: TRBV5-6
J: TRBJ2-2
DNA: TGTGCCAGCAGCCCCTCAAGACAGGGAGGCCCCGGGGAGCTGTTTTTT
CDR3: CASSPSRQGGPGELFF

D: .
size: .
V: TRBV6-6
J: TRBJ2-5
DNA: TGTGCCAGCAGAGGCACAGCCCTCCCCCAAGAGACCCAGTACTTC
CDR3: CASRGTALPQETQYF

D: .
size: few
V: TRBV4-1
J: TRBJ2-7
DNA: TGCGCCAGCAGCCAACAGACAGACGCCGAGCAGTACTTC
CDR3: CASSQQTDAEQYF

D: .
size: once
V: TRBV7-9
J: TRBJ2-5
DNA: TGTTCCAGCAGCCCCGGTGGCGGTGAGCAGTACTTC
CDR3: CSSSPGGGEQYF

D: .
size: few
V: TRBV28
J: TRBJ2-5
DNA: TGTGCCAGCAGTTTTGGGCGGGTACAGACCCAGTACTTC
CDR3: CASSFGRVQTQYF

D: TRBD1
size: .
V: TRBV7-9
J: TRBJ2-3
DNA: TGTGCCGGCAGCCCGGTCAGGACAGGATACACAGATACGCAGTATTTT
CDR3: CAGSPVRTGYTDTQYF

D: .
size: .
V: TRBV5-1
J: TRBJ2-5
DNA: TGCGCCAGCAGCCCGGCGGTTGGAGGGGCGACGCAAGAGACCCAGTACTTC
CDR3: CASSPAVGGATQETQYF

D: .
size: .
V: TRBV4-2
J: TRBJ2-1
DNA: TGTGCCAGCAGCCTGGCAGGGGGGGACAACAATGAGCAGTTCTTC
CDR3: CASSLAGGDNNEQFF

D: .
size: .
V: TRBV6-2/TRBV6-3
J: TRBJ2-7
DNA: TGTGCCAGCAGCGGGGCAGCCAGCTCCTACGAGCAGTACTTC
CDR3: CASSGAASSYEQYF

D: TRBD2
size: few
V: TRBV20-1
J: TRBJ2-1
DNA: TGCAGTGCCCCAGCTCCCAGCGGGGCCTCCTACAATGAGCAGTTCTTC
CDR3: CSAPAPSGASYNEQFF

D: .
size: .
V: TRBV15
J: TRBJ1-5
DNA: TGTGCCACGACCCTTTTGGGAAGTCAGCCCCAGCATTTT
CDR3: CATTLLGSQPQHF

D: .
size: .
V: TRBV3-1
J: TRBJ2-5
DNA: TGTGCCAGCAGCCCCCTGGGAGCGGGCCAAGAGACCCAGTACTTC
CDR3: CASSPLGAGQETQYF

D: TRBD2
size: .
V: TRBV7-8
J: TRBJ2-3
DNA: TGTGCCAGCAGCTTAGTAGCTGTAGCGGGGATCACAGATACGCAGTATTTT
CDR3: CASSLVAVAGITDTQYF